What follows are 23 T cell receptor beta chains derived from one specimen sequenced in a study of blood T cell repertoires in COVID-19 (dated by TCRdb to 2020 to 2022). Library creation used the immunoSEQ multiplex PCR assay. Drawn from immuneACCESS, this table holds only the in-frame rearrangements with V and J called that TCRdb kept. Clones are partly lost; checked studies trace under half to an unresolved V gene and leave the rest unexplained. This sample holds 350,000 to 550,000 clones; around nine tenths were observed only once. The top ten clones comprise under 2% of the sample. Material: PBMCs or T cells enriched from blood (not recorded which). The receptors shown here come from a woman younger than 35 with acute COVID-19.

V usage is TRBV20-1 and J usage is TRBJ1-1; D unresolved. The germline V and J ends were trimmed by 4 bases and 10 bases, with 7 bases remaining between them. Per germline, CDR1 DFQATT and CDR2 SNEGSKA (reference sequence). The length of the CDR3 is 9 residues. As DNA, the CDR3 is TGCAGTGCTAACGGTGCAGCTTTCTTT. Protein: CSANGAAFF.

The rearrangement uses TRBV7-9 and TRBJ1-1; D gene ambiguous. CDR3 length: 12 amino acids. CDR1 SEHNR and CDR2 FQNEAQ come from the germline V gene (reference sequence). With 5 bases removed from V and 6 bases from J, the gap between germline ends came to 10 bases. CDR3 loop: CASSPFVAEAFF. The CDR3 DNA reads as TGTGCCAGCAGCCCGTTTGTAGCTGAAGCTTTCTTT.

The CDR3 DNA sequence: TGTGCCAGCAGCCCCCGTAGCGGGGCTAGGGAGACCCAGTACTTC. Residues: CASSPRSGARETQYF. V usage is TRBV7-2 and J usage is TRBJ2-5; the match to TRBD2 covers 8 bases. Trimming removed 5 bases from V and 5 bases from J; junction bases left unmatched: 10. CDR1 is SGHTA and CDR2 is FQGNSA in the germline V gene. This CDR3 is 15 amino acids long.

The chain links TRBV5-4 to TRBJ1-2, with D hard to call. This CDR3 spans 14 amino acids. V lost 4 bases and J lost 0, with 10 bases in between. Germline V gene lookup returns CDR1 SGHNT and CDR2 YYREEE (reference sequence). The DNA of the CDR3 is TGTGCCAGCAGCCAGTGGGGAGCTAACTATGGCTACACCTTC. Residues: CASSQWGANYGYTF. The full variable domain, rest sourced from reference TRBV5-4 and TRBJ1-2, is ETGVTQSPTHLIKTRGQQVTLRCSSQSGHNTVSWYQQALGQGPQFIFQYYREEENGRGNFPPRFSGLQFPNYSSELNVNALELDDSALYLCASSQWGANYGYTFGSGTRLTVV.

The rearrangement links TRBV7-9 to TRBJ2-5, with TRBD2 matching over 12 bases. The CDR3 spans 15 residues. V lost 6 bases and J lost 2; bases outside the gene matches: 4. CDR1 and CDR2 (germline): SEHNR, FQNEAQ (reference sequence). CDR3 coding DNA: TGTGCCAGCAGATCTGGACTAGCGGGACAAGAGACCCAGTACTTC. Translated: CASRSGLAGQETQYF. Combining the CDR3 with reference TRBV7-9 and TRBJ2-5 gives the whole variable domain DTGVSQNPRHKITKRGQNVTFRCDPISEHNRLYWYRQTLGQGPEFLTYFQNEAQLEKSRLLSDRFSAERPKGSFSTLEIQRTEQGDSAMYLCASRSGLAGQETQYFGPGTRLLVL.

V is TRBV13 and J is TRBJ1-6; TRBD1 matches at 7 bases. CDR3 size: 14 residues. Unmatched junction bases numbered 11, after V lost 4 bases and J lost 14 bases. In germline, CDR1 is PRHDT, CDR2 FYEKMQ (reference sequence). Here the CDR3 reads CASSSYTGAIALHF. The CDR3 DNA is TGTGCCAGCAGCTCATACACAGGGGCCATTGCCCTCCACTTT.

The V call is TRBV20-1, the J call TRBJ2-4; D not resolved. CDR3 size: 15 residues. Germline V gene lookup returns CDR1 DFQATT and CDR2 SNEGSKA (reference sequence). V shed 3 bases and J shed 0 bases, with 12 bases lying between them. The CDR3 region has the DNA TGCAGTGCTAGTAATCAGTTTGTAGCCAAAAACATTCAGTACTTC. Translating it yields CSASNQFVAKNIQYF.

The chain links TRBV2 to TRBJ2-1; D perhaps matches TRBD2 (5 bases). The CDR3 spans 14 residues. The V end was cut by 5 bases, the J end by 3 bases, with 11 bases between. Looked up from germline, CDR1 is SNHLY and CDR2 is FYNNEI. CDR3 nucleotide sequence: TGTGCCAGCAGTAATGAGGCGGGCTACAATGAGCAGTTCTTC. This gives the protein CASSNEAGYNEQFF.

J is TRBJ1-2 and V is TRBV9, with no clear D. CDR1 and CDR2 from the germline V gene are SGDLS and YYNGEE. Trimming pared 2 bases from V and 2 bases from J, leaving 10 bases between. The CDR3 has 14 residues. CDR3 loop: CASSVVSHNYGYTF. CDR3 nucleotide sequence: TGTGCCAGCAGCGTGGTCAGTCACAACTATGGCTACACCTTC.

This clone was observed once. This chain connects TRBV19 to TRBJ2-3; 7 bases line up with TRBD2. J gave up 5 bases and V 9 bases, and 5 bases lay outside the gene matches. Germline CDR1 reads LNHDA; CDR2 reads SQIVND (reference sequence). CDR3 length equals 12 residues. The CDR3 loop is CASAGAEDTQYF. Here the CDR3 DNA reads TGTGCCAGCGCGGGAGCGGAAGATACGCAGTATTTT.

The chain combines TRBV6-5 with TRBJ1-2; TRBD1 matches 7 bases. J lost 1 base, V lost 5 bases, and 4 bases had no gene match. CDR3 length: 14 residues. CDR1 MNHEY and CDR2 SVGAGI come from the germline V gene. The CDR3 sequence: CASSTGTVNYGYTF. The DNA of the CDR3 is TGTGCCAGCAGTACCGGGACAGTTAACTATGGCTACACCTTC.

This clone was seen just once. The chain combines TRBV28 with TRBJ2-7, with 11 positions matching TRBD2. V lost 4 bases, J lost 5 bases, and 13 bases stayed unmatched. Germline V gene sequence: CDR1 MDHEN, CDR2 SYDVKM. CDR3 size: 17 residues. CDR3 region: CASSSVLAGGPQNEQYF. Here the CDR3 DNA reads TGTGCCAGCAGTTCCGTGTTAGCGGGAGGGCCTCAGAACGAGCAGTACTTC.

The rearrangement joins TRBV19 to TRBJ1-1; D uncertain. Germline V gene data show CDR1 as LNHDA and CDR2 as SQIVND (reference sequence). The V and J ends lost 8 bases and 1 base respectively, with 11 bases between them. The CDR3 loop spans 13 amino acids. The CDR3 is CASCLPPNTEAFF. CDR3 in DNA: TGTGCCAGTTGCCTACCACCGAACACTGAAGCTTTCTTT.

The chain has TRBV19 and TRBJ1-1, with 7 bases aligning to TRBD1. CDR3 length equals 13 residues. The V gene end was trimmed by 11 bases and the J gene end by 2 bases; junction bases not matched to a gene: 8. Germline-derived CDR1 and CDR2 are LNHDA and SQIVND (reference sequence). The CDR3 is CAGSTGRNTEAFF. DNA for the CDR3: TGTGCCGGCTCGACAGGGCGAAACACTGAAGCTTTCTTT.

The chain carries TRBV7-9 and TRBJ1-1; TRBD1 might be the D (5 bases). Germline lookup yields CDR1 SEHNR and CDR2 FQNEAQ (reference sequence). CDR3 length: 13 residues. V was clipped by 4 bases and J by 7 bases, with 13 bases between them. CDR3 coding DNA: TGTGCCAGCAGCTCAAAGGGGCCATTTGAAGCTTTCTTT. This encodes CASSSKGPFEAFF.

The chain is built from TRBV24-1 and TRBJ1-5, with D perhaps matching TRBD1 (5 bases). Germline loops: CDR1 KGHDR, CDR2 SFDVKD. This CDR3 has 15 amino acids. The germline V and J ends were trimmed by 2 bases and 7 bases, with 14 bases remaining between them. This CDR3 is CATSDSQGYKQPQHF. Written as DNA, the CDR3 is TGTGCCACCAGTGATTCTCAGGGTTATAAGCAGCCCCAGCATTTT.

The J gene is TRBJ1-1, the V gene TRBV9, with 8 bases identical to TRBD1. Trimming took 3 bases from V and 7 from J; bases not matched to a gene: 5. Germline V gives CDR1 SGDLS, CDR2 YYNGEE. This CDR3 region has 13 residues. CDR3 amino acids: CASSETGASEAFF. The CDR3 region has the DNA TGTGCCAGCAGCGAGACAGGGGCAAGTGAAGCTTTCTTT.

The chain recombines TRBV5-6 with TRBJ2-1; 8 bases are a match to TRBD1. This CDR3 has 16 residues. Per the germline V gene, CDR1 is SGHDT and CDR2 is YYEEEE. V was pared by 0 bases and J by 7 bases, with 9 bases of the junction left unmatched. The CDR3 DNA reads TGTGCCAGCAGCTTGGTTAGACAGGGGATGCGGAATGAGCAGTTCTTC. As protein: CASSLVRQGMRNEQFF.

The chain is built from TRBV7-9 and TRBJ1-5; D is possibly TRBD1 (5 bases). The germline V gene encodes CDR1 SEHNR and CDR2 FQNEAQ (reference sequence). V lost 5 bases, J lost 6 bases, and 11 bases lay in between. The CDR3 is 13 residues long. The CDR3 is CASSGQGPQPQHF. The CDR3 DNA reads TGTGCCAGCAGCGGACAAGGACCTCAGCCCCAGCATTTT.

CDR3 bases: TGTGCCAGCAGAGTTCCCGCCAGGGGGAATTCACCCCTCCACTTT. It specifies CASRVPARGNSPLHF. The chain joins TRBV6-5 to TRBJ1-6; 7 positions agree with TRBD1. The V gene's germline CDR1 is MNHEY and CDR2 SVGAGI. The CDR3 consists of 15 residues. After removal of 6 bases from V and 7 bases from J, the junction contained 9 bases not matched to a gene.

V and J are TRBV4-3 and TRBJ2-7; 7 nucleotides line up with TRBD1. The junction had 5 bases not matched to a gene; V was cut back by 3 bases and J by 3 bases. This CDR3 region has 14 residues. Germline CDR1 LGHNA, CDR2 YSLEER. CDR3 amino acids: CASSHQTGSYEQYF. CDR3 coding DNA: TGCGCCAGCAGCCATCAGACAGGGAGCTACGAGCAGTACTTC.

V usage is TRBV10-3 and J usage is TRBJ1-2; perhaps TRBD1 as D (6 bases). This CDR3 comprises 14 residues. The V end was cut by 2 bases, the J end by 4 bases, with 11 bases between. Germline-derived CDR1 and CDR2 are ENHRY and SYGVKD. The CDR3 region has the DNA TGTGCCATCAGTGAGCCAGGGGACGTCTATGGCTACACCTTC. Translation gives CAISEPGDVYGYTF.

CDR3 nucleotide sequence: TGTGCCAGCAGTTGCCACAATTGGACTAGCTTCCTGAAGGAGACCCAGTACTTC. It encodes CASSCHNWTSFLKETQYF. The chain links TRBV28 to TRBJ2-5, with 8 positions matching TRBD2. Trimming at V came to 4 bases and at J to 5 bases, leaving 18 bases not matched to a gene. This CDR3 is 18 amino acids long. In germline, CDR1 is MDHEN, CDR2 SYDVKM.